The rows below give T cell receptor beta chains drawn from one sample of a study of vaccination effects on CD4 cells after COVID-19. Libraries were prepared by immunoSEQ multiplex PCR; TCRdb keeps only in-frame clonotypes and omits some of them. The sample lists 55,000 to 80,000 clones; about 65% were seen once. For these receptors, no antigen is known. This specimen was CD4+ T cells from PBMCs cultured with HCoV-OC43 spike peptides, taken before COVID-19 vaccination. These receptors were obtained from a human donor who received a COVID-19 vaccine. Each CDR3 is given with its conserved first and last residue.

V,CDR3
TRBV18,CASSASGDTEAFF
TRBV5-4,CASSFPGGADYGYTF
TRBV7-9,CASSRSAGTKAFF
TRBV30,CAWSAATGQGINQPQHF
TRBV13,CASSVMGGSGNTIYF
TRBV9,CASSVGWQETQYF
TRBV19,CASSIGELAGNTIYF
TRBV18,CASSPRRAWETQYF
TRBV5-5,CASSLEFGLYNSPLHF
TRBV10-3,CAIRGQGTNTGELFF
TRBV28,CASSLVGGWSQPQHF
TRBV7-2,CASSEQGLGELFF
TRBV4-1,CASSQGRGLRNTEAFF
TRBV6-2/TRBV6-3,CASSYDRDTEAFF
TRBV7-2,CASSLRLGEQFF
TRBV28,CASSPADRTNTEAFF
TRBV5-1,CATQQGLNTEAFF
TRBV5-1,CASSLSGSTDTQYF
TRBV6-6,CASSYSGEGYTF
TRBV6-6,CASSYPSGGHGYTF
TRBV30,CAWSVLQGETQYF
TRBV7-2,CASSFVEVGARGYTF
TRBV12-5,CASGVATPDTQYF
TRBV19,CASPGRRNTIYF
TRBV10-1,CASSESRRGNTNNEQFF
TRBV6-1,CASSERRTGTSDTQYF
TRBV24-1,CATSITNTGELFF
TRBV5-4,CASSPDGGSGNTIYF
TRBV3-1/TRBV3-2,CASSSGLFYEQFF
TRBV9,CASSEGVSTDTQYF
TRBV7-2,CASSLGRVRSGELFF
TRBV4-1,CASSQARTGGSNQPQHF